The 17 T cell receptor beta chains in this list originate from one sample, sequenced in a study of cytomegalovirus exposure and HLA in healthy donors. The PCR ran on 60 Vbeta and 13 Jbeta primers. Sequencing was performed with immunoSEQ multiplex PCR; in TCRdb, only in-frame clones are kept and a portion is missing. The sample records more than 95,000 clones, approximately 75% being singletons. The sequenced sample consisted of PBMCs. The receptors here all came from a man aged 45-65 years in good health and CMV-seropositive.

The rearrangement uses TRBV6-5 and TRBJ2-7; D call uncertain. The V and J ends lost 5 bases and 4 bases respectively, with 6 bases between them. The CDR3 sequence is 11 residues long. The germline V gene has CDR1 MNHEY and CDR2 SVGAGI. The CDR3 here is CASSDGYEQYF. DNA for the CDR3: TGTGCCAGCAGTGACGGGTACGAGCAGTACTTC.

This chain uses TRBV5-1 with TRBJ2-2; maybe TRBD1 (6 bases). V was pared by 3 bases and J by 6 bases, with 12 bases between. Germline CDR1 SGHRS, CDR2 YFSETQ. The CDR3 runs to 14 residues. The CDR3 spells CASSSTGSPGELFF. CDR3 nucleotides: TGCGCCAGCAGCTCTACAGGGAGTCCCGGGGAGCTGTTTTTT.

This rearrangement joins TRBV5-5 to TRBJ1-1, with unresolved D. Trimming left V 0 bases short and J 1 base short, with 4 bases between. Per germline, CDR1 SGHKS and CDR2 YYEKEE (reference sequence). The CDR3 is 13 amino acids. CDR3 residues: CASSLAWNTEAFF. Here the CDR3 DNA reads TGTGCCAGCAGCTTGGCCTGGAACACTGAAGCTTTCTTT. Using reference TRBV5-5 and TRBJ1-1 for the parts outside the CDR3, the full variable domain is DAGVTQSPTHLIKTRGQQVTLRCSPISGHKSVSWYQQVLGQGPQFIFQYYEKEERGRGNFPDRFSARQFPNYSSELNVNALLLGDSALYLCASSLAWNTEAFFGQGTRLTVV.

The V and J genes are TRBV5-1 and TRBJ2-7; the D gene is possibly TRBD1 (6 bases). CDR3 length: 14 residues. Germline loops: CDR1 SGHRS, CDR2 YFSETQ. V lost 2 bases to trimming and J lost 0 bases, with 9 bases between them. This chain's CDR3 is CASSLTGFSYEQYF. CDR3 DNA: TGCGCCAGCAGCTTAACAGGGTTCTCCTACGAGCAGTACTTC. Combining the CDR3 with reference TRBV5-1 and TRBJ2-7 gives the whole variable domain KAGVTQTPRYLIKTRGQQVTLSCSPISGHRSVSWYQQTPGQGLQFLFEYFSETQRNKGNFPGRFSGRQFSNSRSEMNVSTLELGDSALYLCASSLTGFSYEQYFGPGTRLTVT.

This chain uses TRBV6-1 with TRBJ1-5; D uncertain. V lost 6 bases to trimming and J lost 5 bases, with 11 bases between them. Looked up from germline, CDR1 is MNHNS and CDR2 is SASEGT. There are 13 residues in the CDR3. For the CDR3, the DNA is TGTGCCAGCAGCCGAGAGGTTTATCAGCCCCAGCATTTT. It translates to CASSREVYQPQHF.

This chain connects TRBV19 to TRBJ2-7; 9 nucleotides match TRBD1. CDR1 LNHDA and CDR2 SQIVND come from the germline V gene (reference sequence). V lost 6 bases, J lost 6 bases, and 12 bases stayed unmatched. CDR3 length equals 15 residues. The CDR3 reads CASSQDLGTGREQYF. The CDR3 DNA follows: TGTGCCAGTAGCCAAGACCTCGGGACAGGGCGCGAGCAGTACTTC.

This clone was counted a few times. The CDR3 region has the DNA TGTGCCAGCAGCCCTGGCGGGGGGCCCAACAATGAGCAGTTCTTC. This gives the protein CASSPGGGPNNEQFF. This chain joins TRBV4-2 and TRBJ2-1, with 8 positions matching TRBD2. The CDR3 is 15 residues long. The germline V gene has CDR1 LGHNA and CDR2 YNFKEQ. V trimming: 4 bases; J trimming: 5 bases; junction bases outside the gene matches: 7.

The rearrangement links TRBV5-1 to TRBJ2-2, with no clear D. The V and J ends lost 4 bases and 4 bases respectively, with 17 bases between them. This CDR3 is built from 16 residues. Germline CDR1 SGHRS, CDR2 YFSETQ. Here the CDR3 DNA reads TGCGCCAGCAGCAAGCGATCCAGTATGAGCACCGGGGAGCTGTTTTTT. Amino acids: CASSKRSSMSTGELFF. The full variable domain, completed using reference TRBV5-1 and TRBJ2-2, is KAGVTQTPRYLIKTRGQQVTLSCSPISGHRSVSWYQQTPGQGLQFLFEYFSETQRNKGNFPGRFSGRQFSNSRSEMNVSTLELGDSALYLCASSKRSSMSTGELFFGEGSRLTVL.

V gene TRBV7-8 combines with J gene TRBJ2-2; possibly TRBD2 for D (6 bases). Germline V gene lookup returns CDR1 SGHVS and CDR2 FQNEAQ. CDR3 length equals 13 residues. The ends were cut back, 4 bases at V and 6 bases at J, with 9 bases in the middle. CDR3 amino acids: CASSSGGSGELFF. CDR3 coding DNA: TGTGCCAGCAGCTCTGGGGGGTCCGGGGAGCTGTTTTTT.

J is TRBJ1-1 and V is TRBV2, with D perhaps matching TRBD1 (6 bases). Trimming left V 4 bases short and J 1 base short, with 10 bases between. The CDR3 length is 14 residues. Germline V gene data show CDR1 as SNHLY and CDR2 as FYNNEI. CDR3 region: CASSVRTANTEAFF. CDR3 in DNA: TGTGCCAGCAGTGTTAGGACAGCGAACACTGAAGCTTTCTTT.

This chain's CDR3 is CASSLDQTGNREKLFF. The CDR3 DNA reads as TGTGCCAGCAGTTTAGACCAGACAGGGAATCGAGAAAAACTGTTTTTT. The V and J genes are TRBV27 and TRBJ1-4, with 7 bases that match TRBD1. Trimming at V came to 2 bases and at J to 8 bases, leaving 11 bases not matched to a gene. The CDR3 runs to 16 residues. Per the germline V gene, CDR1 is MNHEY and CDR2 is SMNVEV (reference sequence). Together with reference TRBV27 and TRBJ1-4, the CDR3 gives the full variable domain: EAQVTQNPRYLITVTGKKLTVTCSQNMNHEYMSWYRQDPGLGLRQIYYSMNVEVTDKGDVPEGYKVSRKEKRNFPLILESPSPNQTSLYFCASSLDQTGNREKLFFGSGTQLSVL.

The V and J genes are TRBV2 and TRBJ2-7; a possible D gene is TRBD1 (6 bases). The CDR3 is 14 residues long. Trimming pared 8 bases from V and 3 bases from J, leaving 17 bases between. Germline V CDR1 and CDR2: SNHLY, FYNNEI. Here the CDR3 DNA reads TGTGCCAGCCTCCGGGACACTACCCACTACGAGCAGTACTTC. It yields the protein CASLRDTTHYEQYF.

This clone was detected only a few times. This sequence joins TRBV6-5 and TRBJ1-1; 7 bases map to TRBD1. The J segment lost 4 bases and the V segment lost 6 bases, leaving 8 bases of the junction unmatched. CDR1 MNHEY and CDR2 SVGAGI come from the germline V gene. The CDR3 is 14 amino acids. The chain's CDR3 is CASSLQGWGTEAFF. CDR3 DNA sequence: TGTGCCAGCAGCTTACAGGGGTGGGGCACTGAAGCTTTCTTT.

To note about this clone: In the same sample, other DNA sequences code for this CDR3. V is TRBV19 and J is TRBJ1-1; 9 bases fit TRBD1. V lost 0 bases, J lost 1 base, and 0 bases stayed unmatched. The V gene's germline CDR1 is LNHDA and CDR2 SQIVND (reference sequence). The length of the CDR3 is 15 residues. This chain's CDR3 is CASSIEDRGNTEAFF. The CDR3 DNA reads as TGTGCCAGTAGTATAGAGGACAGGGGGAACACTGAAGCTTTCTTT.

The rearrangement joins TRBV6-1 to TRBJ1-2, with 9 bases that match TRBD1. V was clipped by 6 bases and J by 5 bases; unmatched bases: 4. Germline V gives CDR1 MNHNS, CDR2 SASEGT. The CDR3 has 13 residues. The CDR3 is CASRMGQGYGYTF. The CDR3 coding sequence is TGTGCCAGCAGGATGGGACAGGGATATGGCTACACCTTC.

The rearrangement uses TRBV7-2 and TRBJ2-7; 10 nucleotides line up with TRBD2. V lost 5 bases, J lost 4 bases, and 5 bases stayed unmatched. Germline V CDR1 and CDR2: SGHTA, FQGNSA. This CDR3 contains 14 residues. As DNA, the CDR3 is TGTGCCAGCAGCCTGACTAGCGGGCAATACGAGCAGTACTTC. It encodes CASSLTSGQYEQYF.

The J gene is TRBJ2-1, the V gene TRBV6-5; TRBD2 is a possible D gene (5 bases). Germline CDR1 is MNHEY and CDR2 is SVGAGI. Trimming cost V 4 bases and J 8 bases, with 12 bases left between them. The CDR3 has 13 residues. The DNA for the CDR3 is TGTGCCAGCAGTTCCCGAGGACTTTATGAGCAGTTCTTC. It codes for CASSSRGLYEQFF.